The clone carrying this T cell receptor beta chain occurred a few times. Its antigen remains unidentified. Alpha and beta libraries were amplified separately from the second PCR onward. The beta constant-region primer was an equimolar mix of two oligonucleotides covering TRBC1 and TRBC2. The ligated cDNA underwent four PCR rounds using SP2 and nested alpha and beta constant-region primers. An oligonucleotide with the SP2 primer and a 12-nucleotide UMI was ligated to the cDNA 3' end. MiXCR was run by TCRdb on the UMI-ligation and nested PCR reads, yielding one entry per CDR3 protein. The sample has approximately 140,000 distinct CDR3 sequences; approximately 24% are singletons. The sample belongs to a study of naive and memory T cell subsets. General study points: Naive repertoires, especially CD8, held a few larger clonotypes, possibly memory cells re-expressing CD45RA. Over 85% of naive TCR sequences appeared only once, unlike memory subsets. No ground truth validated the naive and memory repertoire findings.

The receptor's source is a human donor in good health. Sequenced: naive CD4+ T cells from blood.

The CDR3 DNA follows: TGCGCCAGCAGCGTTCCGGGAACAGGGTCCTACAATGAGCAGTTCTTC. Protein: CASSVPGTGSYNEQFF. V and J are TRBV10-2 and TRBJ2-1; a possible D gene is TRBD1 (6 bases). Germline CDR1 reads WSHSY; CDR2 reads SAAADI. V lost 6 bases, J lost 1 base, and 16 bases lay in between. The CDR3 is 16 residues long.